This TCR beta chain derives from a study of shared clonotypes between healthy human individuals (dated by TCRdb to 2020 to 2021). A note on the overall study: The cohort comprised a couple of women and a few men aged 18 to 49 years. For each donor, CD4 naive and CD4 memory were each given three plates, CD8 naive was given two plates, and CD8 memory was given one plate. The study deeply sequenced blood TCR repertoires of several healthy adults to estimate repertoire size and the extent of clonotype sharing between individuals. To increase sequencing depth and limit assay-specific biases, TCR repertoire library preparation and sequencing were carried out by different laboratories using diverse techniques. Per donor, leukapheresis produced somewhere between about 0.94 and 9.5 billion PBMCs. What the study reported, not specific to this receptor: Even with the large sequencing depth, rarefaction of the sorted-subset datasets indicated that sequencing was incomplete. Pairwise subsampling indicated that sequencing depth was expected to affect the degree of clonotype sharing among donors. Sampling was restricted to blood, and TCR repertoires in tissue are likely to differ from TCR repertoires in blood. Higher generation probabilities were observed for clonotypes shared by all four sorted-subset donors than for non-shared clonotypes. Because the study included only a small number of donors, the genetic and exposure-history diversity represented was limited. Sharing across a handful of donors was observed for about 4.8% of naive CD4, over 3% of naive CD8, over 2% of memory CD4, and about 0.39% of memory CD8 clonotypes. Larger estimated clonotype richness was generally found for naive subsets than for memory subsets.

As for this clone: This clone's antigen is unknown. Per-base quality was not reported, and no clone a single base away is much larger than it.

Using the deep immunoSEQ assay, multiplex PCR amplified TCR CDR3 regions from genomic DNA. Extracted genomic DNA from each cell subset was distributed evenly across all wells of several immunoSEQ 96-well plates, and each plate was treated as a replicate. Each replicate PCR for sorted subsets received about 210 ng genomic DNA, equal to tens of thousands of T cell genomes. The purified libraries were quantified using a Qubit 3.0 fluorometer, sized with a Bioanalyzer 2100, and then quantified again using the KAPA Library Quantification kit. Every immunoSEQ 96-well plate was sequenced on a dedicated single-read 150-cycle Illumina NextSeq 550 flow cell. Under the source paper's analysis protocol: Because the immunoSEQ output held only junctional sequences and lacked quality scores, the filtering could not match the filtering applied to full-length reads. To assign V/J genes and CDR3, sequences were annotated against IMGT germline references using PyIR, a Python wrapper for IgBLAST v1.9. Reads were removed for weak V/J assignments (E-value above 1e-6), missing CDR3, stop codons, out-of-frame junctions, or ambiguous translated residues. V3J clonotypes were defined as sequences sharing an identical inferred V gene, J gene, and CDR3 amino acid sequence. To compute the percentage overlap between repertoires, the number of shared unique clonotypes was divided by the size of the smaller repertoire. Three approaches were used to assess repertoire richness: RTK rarefaction, the Chao1 estimator, and Recon v2.1 estimates of unobserved clonotypes. Generation probabilities for all TCRbeta clonotypes obtained by the gDNA method from a few donors were computed using OLGA. This immuneACCESS table, as held by TCRdb, lists in-frame sequences with V and J called but not all clones. Of the missing ones, under half trace to an unresolved V gene in checked studies; the others have no known cause. D and trimming come from the DNA, and the V and J calls and clone size come from that table. In all, the sample holds some 700,000 clones, and less than 95% of those were seen once. 30% to 35% of the sample comes from the top ten.

The donors were healthy, HIV-negative adults with no recently reported acute infections or vaccinations. All donors were Caucasian adults living in Nashville, Tennessee, USA. CD8 memory samples consisted of magnetically selected CD45RO+ cells combined with CCR7-negative CD45RA+ effector memory (TemRA) cells. Blood was collected by leukapheresis, and PBMCs were isolated by Ficoll-Histopaque density gradient centrifugation and then cryopreserved in liquid nitrogen vapor phase. Analytical flow cytometry was used to check the purity and quantity of each magnetically sorted T cell population. Genomic DNA was isolated from each sorted fraction and quantified by UV absorbance on a Nanodrop 2000c. The CDR3 has 11 amino acids, counting the end cysteine and phenylalanine. The kept DNA is CDR3 alone, 33 bases in frame from the first base. V sheds 6 bases and J sheds 3 bases, leaving 7 bases between their ends. Based on the germline V gene, the CDR1 and CDR2 sequences are SGHRS and YFSETQ.

This clonotype was obtained from a young man in good health. Some clones in this sample may be carry-over from other donors' samples. The sequencing sample was made of memory CD8+ T cells from PBMCs. The label giving this sample's cell subset or site can be read as: CD45RO+ cells pooled with CCR7-negative TemRA cells. Recombination linked TRBV5-1 to TRBJ2-7; the D region possibly corresponds to TRBD1 (5 bases align). Read as DNA, the sequence is TGCGCCAGCAATGACAGCTACGAGCAGTACTTC. It is translated as CASNDSYEQYF.